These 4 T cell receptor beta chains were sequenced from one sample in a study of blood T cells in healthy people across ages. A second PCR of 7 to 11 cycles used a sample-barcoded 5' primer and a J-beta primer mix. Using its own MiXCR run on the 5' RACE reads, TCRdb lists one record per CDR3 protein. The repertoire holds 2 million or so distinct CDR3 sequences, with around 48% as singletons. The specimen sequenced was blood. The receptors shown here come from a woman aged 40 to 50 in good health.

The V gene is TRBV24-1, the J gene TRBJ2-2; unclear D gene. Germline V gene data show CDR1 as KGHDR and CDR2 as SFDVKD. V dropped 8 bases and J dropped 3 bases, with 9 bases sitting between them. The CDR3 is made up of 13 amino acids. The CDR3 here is CATKDTYTGELFF. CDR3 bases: TGTGCCACCAAAGACACGTACACCGGGGAGCTGTTTTTT.

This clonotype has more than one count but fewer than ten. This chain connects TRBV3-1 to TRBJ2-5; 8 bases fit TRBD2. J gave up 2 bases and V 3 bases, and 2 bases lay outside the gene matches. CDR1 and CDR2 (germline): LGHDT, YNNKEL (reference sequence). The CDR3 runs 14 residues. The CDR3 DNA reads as TGTGCCAGCAGCCAGGGGACTAGACAAGAGACCCAGTACTTC. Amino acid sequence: CASSQGTRQETQYF.

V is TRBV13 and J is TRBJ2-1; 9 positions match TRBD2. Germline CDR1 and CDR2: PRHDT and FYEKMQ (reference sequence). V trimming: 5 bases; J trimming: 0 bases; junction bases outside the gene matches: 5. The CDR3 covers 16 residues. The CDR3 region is CASSVRGGFSYNEQFF. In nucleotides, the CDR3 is TGTGCCAGCAGCGTGCGGGGGGGGTTCTCCTACAATGAGCAGTTCTTC.

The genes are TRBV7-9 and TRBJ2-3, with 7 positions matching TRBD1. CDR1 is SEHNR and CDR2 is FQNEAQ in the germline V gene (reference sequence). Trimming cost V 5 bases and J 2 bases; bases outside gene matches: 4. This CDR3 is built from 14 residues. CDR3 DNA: TGTGCCAGCAGCCCGACAGGGCACACAGATACGCAGTATTTT. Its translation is CASSPTGHTDTQYF.